The 26 T cell receptor beta chains below come from one sample, sequenced in a study of T cell responses to AZD1222 COVID-19 vaccine. Sequenced by immunoSEQ multiplex PCR; TCRdb stores in-frame clones only, minus some. This repertoire shows 100,000 to 150,000 clones, 90% found once; its top ten account for around 6.9%. The source was peripheral blood, collected on day 0 of AZD1222 vaccination. The source of these receptors is an adult in good health.

The chain employs TRBV7-9 and TRBJ2-1; D call uncertain. V was clipped by 0 bases and J by 4 bases, with 13 bases between them. The germline gives CDR1 SEHNR, CDR2 FQNEAQ (reference sequence). The CDR3 covers 16 residues. The CDR3 nucleotides are TGTGCCAGCAGCTTAGCGATCGGGTCCGTATACAATGAGCAGTTCTTC. It codes for CASSLAIGSVYNEQFF.

The chain combines TRBV5-1 with TRBJ2-7; 8 bases agree with TRBD2. The germline V gene encodes CDR1 SGHRS and CDR2 YFSETQ. The CDR3 consists of 15 residues. Trimming at V came to 4 bases and at J to 4 bases, leaving 10 bases not matched to a gene. The CDR3 loop reads CASSVTGLDKYEQYF. DNA of the CDR3: TGCGCCAGCAGCGTCACGGGACTAGACAAGTACGAGCAGTACTTC.

The V gene is TRBV28, the J gene TRBJ1-5; TRBD1 matches at 8 bases. The CDR3 runs 17 residues. V lost 2 bases and J lost 4; bases outside the gene matches: 10. From germline, CDR1 is MDHEN and CDR2 SYDVKM. CDR3 coding DNA: TGTGCCAGCAGTTTAAGGGCTTGGGACAGGATTAATCAGCCCCAGCATTTT. Translating gives CASSLRAWDRINQPQHF.

This chain uses TRBV5-1 with TRBJ2-1; tentative D call: TRBD2 (5 bases). This CDR3 spans 18 amino acids. CDR1 and CDR2 (germline): SGHRS, YFSETQ. With 0 bases removed from V and 7 bases from J, the gap between germline ends came to 23 bases. CDR3 in DNA: TGCGCCAGCAGCTTGGGGGGTCTTGGAGCGGCAAAGGCTAATGAGCAGTTCTTC. It encodes CASSLGGLGAAKANEQFF.

The rearrangement uses TRBV18 and TRBJ2-7; a weak D match, TRBD1 (6 bases). V lost 3 bases, J lost 4 bases, and 10 bases lay in between. Per the germline V gene, CDR1 is KGHSH and CDR2 is LQKENI. The CDR3 length is 13 residues. The CDR3: CASSPRDIYEQYF. In DNA, the CDR3 is TGTGCCAGCTCACCCCGGGACATTTACGAGCAGTACTTC.

This sequence joins TRBV5-5 and TRBJ2-1; perhaps TRBD1 as D (6 bases). The ends were cut back, 6 bases at V and 2 bases at J, with 27 bases in the middle. The CDR3 runs to 19 residues. CDR1 is SGHKS, CDR2 YYEKEE, per germline (reference sequence). CDR3 sequence: CASTRTGTPLLQTYNEQFF. CDR3 coding DNA: TGTGCCAGCACCCGGACCGGGACACCCCTACTCCAGACCTACAATGAGCAGTTCTTC.

The genes are TRBV6-2 or TRBV6-3 and TRBJ1-6; D gene uncertain. The CDR3 runs 15 residues. Trimming took off 0 bases at V and 7 bases at J, with 10 bases between the two ends. Germline CDR1 is MNHEY and CDR2 is SVGEGT. CDR3 in DNA: TGTGCCAGCAGTTACTCTAGGGTGGCGAATTCACCCCTCCACTTT. This codes for CASSYSRVANSPLHF.

V is TRBV19 and J is TRBJ1-5; the D is unclear. The CDR3 length is 14 residues. Looked up from germline, CDR1 is LNHDA and CDR2 is SQIVND (reference sequence). V was trimmed by 2 bases and J by 0 bases, leaving 5 bases between them. For the CDR3, the DNA is TGTGCCAGTAGTATAACGGCTAGCAATCAGCCCCAGCATTTT. Encoded protein: CASSITASNQPQHF.

This clone has just one count. CDR3 amino acids: CASGVGNTIYF. Here the CDR3 DNA reads TGTGCCAGCGGGGTTGGAAACACCATATATTTT. V usage is TRBV6-6 and J usage is TRBJ1-3; no reliable D call. Trimming left V 8 bases short and J 3 bases short, with 5 bases between. Per the germline V gene, CDR1 is MNHNY and CDR2 is SVGAGI (reference sequence). The CDR3 contains 11 residues.

The V call is TRBV6-5, the J call TRBJ2-1, with 7 bases fitting TRBD1. The CDR3 spans 13 residues. Trimming at V came to 7 bases and at J to 9 bases, leaving 9 bases not matched to a gene. Germline V gene lookup returns CDR1 MNHEY and CDR2 SVGAGI. The CDR3 loop is CASNQQGWSEQFF. The DNA of the CDR3 is TGTGCCAGCAACCAACAGGGGTGGAGTGAGCAGTTCTTC.

The chain is built from TRBV2 and TRBJ1-2; maybe TRBD1 (6 bases). This CDR3 region has 14 residues. Germline V gene sequence: CDR1 SNHLY, CDR2 FYNNEI. Trimming took 3 bases from V and 4 from J, leaving 12 bases between them. CDR3 sequence reads: CASSEAQGSYGYTF. For the CDR3, the DNA is TGTGCCAGCAGTGAGGCCCAGGGGAGCTATGGCTACACCTTC.

The chain recombines TRBV19 with TRBJ1-5; 8 bases agree with TRBD1. Germline V lookup: CDR1 LNHDA, CDR2 SQIVND (reference sequence). V lost 10 bases, J lost 4 bases, and 9 bases stayed unmatched. The CDR3 contains 14 residues. The CDR3: CATQDRAANQPQHF. CDR3 coding DNA: TGTGCCACTCAGGACAGGGCGGCGAATCAGCCCCAGCATTTT.

The rearrangement joins TRBV9 to TRBJ2-1; no firm D call. Trimming left V 0 bases short and J 2 bases short, with 9 bases between. The CDR3 contains 15 residues. Germline-derived CDR1 and CDR2 are SGDLS and YYNGEE. The CDR3 reads CASSVEKAPYNEQFF. CDR3 in DNA: TGTGCCAGCAGCGTAGAGAAGGCGCCCTACAATGAGCAGTTCTTC.

This chain links TRBV6-1 with TRBJ1-5; maybe TRBD1 (5 bases). Germline values: CDR1 MNHNS, CDR2 SASEGT. V dropped 6 bases and J dropped 2 bases, with 5 bases sitting between them. The CDR3 covers 12 residues. The CDR3 coding sequence is TGTGCCAGCAGGGGGGGCAATCAGCCCCAGCATTTT. It specifies CASRGGNQPQHF.

The chain carries TRBV5-4 and TRBJ1-1; 8 nucleotides match TRBD1. The germline CDR1 and CDR2 sequences are SGHNT and YYREEE (reference sequence). This CDR3 region has 13 residues. The V and J ends lost 1 base and 4 bases, in that order; junction bases with no gene match: 0. The CDR3: CASSLTGGTEAFF. Written as DNA, the CDR3 is TGTGCCAGCAGCTTGACAGGGGGCACTGAAGCTTTCTTT.

The V gene is TRBV19, the J gene TRBJ1-5; 10 bases agree with TRBD1. V trimming: 1 base; J trimming: 9 bases; junction bases outside the gene matches: 12. CDR1 is LNHDA and CDR2 is SQIVND in the germline V gene (reference sequence). The length of the CDR3 is 17 residues. The chain's CDR3 is CASSIGGTGALLRPQHF. CDR3 in DNA: TGTGCCAGTAGTATAGGGGGGACAGGGGCCCTTTTACGGCCCCAGCATTTT. Looking up the rest from reference TRBV19 and TRBJ1-5 gives the full variable domain: DGGITQSPKYLFRKEGQNVTLSCEQNLNHDAMYWYRQDPGQGLRLIYYSQIVNDFQKGDIAEGYSVSREKKESFPLTVTSAQKNPTAFYLCASSIGGTGALLRPQHFGDGTRLSIL.

This chain connects TRBV14 to TRBJ2-4, with TRBD2 matching over 8 bases. Germline CDR1 SGHDN, CDR2 FVKESK. J lost 0 bases, V lost 0 bases, and 13 bases had no gene match. The CDR3 is 20 residues long. The CDR3 DNA reads TGTGCCAGCAGCCAAGATTATAGCGGGACCAAAAGCTTAGCCAAAAACATTCAGTACTTC. It is translated as CASSQDYSGTKSLAKNIQYF.

This chain uses TRBV29-1 with TRBJ2-5, with no clear D. V lost 4 bases, J lost 0 bases, and 6 bases lay in between. The CDR3 sequence is 12 residues long. Germline loops: CDR1 SQVTM, CDR2 ANQGSEA. This chain's CDR3 is CSVGFNQETQYF. The CDR3 DNA reads TGCAGCGTTGGCTTCAACCAAGAGACCCAGTACTTC.

V is TRBV27 and J is TRBJ1-2; D perhaps matches TRBD1 (6 bases). The length of the CDR3 is 15 residues. The ends were cut back, 2 bases at V and 6 bases at J, with 16 bases in the middle. Germline CDR1 reads MNHEY; CDR2 reads SMNVEV (reference sequence). The CDR3 nucleotides read TGTGCCAGCAGTTTAACCCGGGACATAGGCGATGGCTACACCTTC. Translated: CASSLTRDIGDGYTF.

This sequence joins TRBV6-2 or TRBV6-3 and TRBJ2-7, with TRBD1 identical over 7 bases. The length of the CDR3 is 16 residues. Trimming removed 3 bases from V and 0 bases from J; junction bases left unmatched: 8. CDR1 is MNHEY, CDR2 SVGEGT, per germline. CDR3 sequence reads: CASSYFVWDSSYEQYF. DNA of the CDR3: TGTGCCAGCAGTTATTTTGTCTGGGACAGCTCCTACGAGCAGTACTTC.

This rearrangement joins TRBV28 to TRBJ2-7, with TRBD2 as a possible D gene (5 bases). The CDR3 has 14 amino acids. V dropped 4 bases and J dropped 0 bases, with 10 bases sitting between them. CDR1 MDHEN and CDR2 SYDVKM come from the germline V gene. In nucleotides, the CDR3 is TGTGCCAGCAGTTCTATAGCGAGCTCCTACGAGCAGTACTTC. Translating gives CASSSIASSYEQYF.

This clone showed up just once. The chain couples TRBV7-2 to TRBJ1-6; D call uncertain. This CDR3 contains 15 residues. CDR1 and CDR2 (germline): SGHTA, FQGNSA. With 1 base removed from V and 7 bases from J, the gap between germline ends came to 11 bases. CDR3 region: CASSLDGPPNSPLHF. The CDR3 DNA is TGTGCCAGCAGCTTAGATGGGCCACCCAATTCACCCCTCCACTTT.

This chain links TRBV11-3 with TRBJ2-1; D ambiguous. The CDR3 consists of 13 residues. Trimming pared 1 base from V and 8 bases from J, leaving 9 bases between. From germline, CDR1 is SGHNT and CDR2 YENEEA. The CDR3 loop reads CASSLVLGHEQFF. CDR3 DNA sequence: TGTGCCAGCAGCTTAGTCCTAGGCCATGAGCAGTTCTTC.

This clone showed up just a few times. The chain uses TRBV7-9 and TRBJ1-5, with no clear D. The germline V and J ends were trimmed by 5 bases and 7 bases, with 18 bases remaining between them. CDR3 length equals 15 residues. Germline values: CDR1 SEHNR, CDR2 FQNEAQ (reference sequence). CDR3 amino acids: CASSQDGSLGQPQHF. CDR3 nucleotide sequence: TGTGCCAGCAGCCAAGACGGATCCCTGGGACAGCCCCAGCATTTT.

This clone was picked up one time. The chain combines TRBV4-1 with TRBJ1-1, with D tentatively TRBD1 (6 bases). The CDR3 is 16 amino acids. From germline, CDR1 is MGHRA and CDR2 YSYEKL. Trimming pared 4 bases from V and 4 bases from J, leaving 19 bases between. Here the CDR3 DNA reads TGCGCCAGCAGCCGTTCAATGCCCAGGGGTCGCACTGAAGCTTTCTTT. This translates into CASSRSMPRGRTEAFF.

This chain joins TRBV11-3 and TRBJ1-1; no clear D. The CDR3 loop spans 12 amino acids. CDR1 is SGHNT and CDR2 is YENEEA in the germline V gene. The V end was cut by 1 base, the J end by 7 bases, with 7 bases between. CDR3 sequence reads: CASSLGGGEAFF. The CDR3 DNA reads TGTGCCAGCAGCTTAGGGGGTGGTGAAGCTTTCTTT.